This T cell receptor beta chain comes out of a study of blood T cell repertoires in COVID-19. Per germline, CDR1 GTSNPN and CDR2 SVGIG (reference sequence). J gave up 11 bases and V 1 base, and 6 bases lay outside the gene matches. The CDR3 covers 12 residues. Clones were read by immunoSEQ multiplex PCR, and TCRdb kept only the in-frame ones, dropping some. The table lists 200,000 to 250,000 clones, about 85% of them singletons, with about 0.91% in the top ten. This chain uses TRBV30 with TRBJ1-1, with TRBD1 identical over 8 bases. This receptor was obtained from a man in his forties with acute or convalescent COVID-19. The sample consisted of peripheral blood. This CDR3 is CAWSGAWDRAFF. In DNA, the CDR3 is TGTGCCTGGAGTGGGGCGTGGGACAGGGCTTTCTTT.